This TCR beta chain is from a study of cytomegalovirus exposure and HLA in healthy donors. Per germline, CDR1 SGHVS and CDR2 FQNEAQ. The length of the CDR3 is 15 residues. Remarks on this clone: At one of its ends the junction is not consistent with the germline gene, which may arise from a read error.

Researchers ran the PCR with 60 Vbeta and 13 Jbeta primers. Assay: immunoSEQ multiplex PCR; the TCRdb copy retains only in-frame clones and omits some. The table includes about 160,000 clones, about 85% detected once. The sequence came from a man between 18 and 35 years old in good health and CMV-seropositive. The chain is built from TRBV7-8 and TRBJ2-6, with D tentatively TRBD1 (5 bases). Sequenced sample: PBMCs. CDR3 nucleotides: TGTGCCAGCAGCTTAGCAGTGAGTGGGGCCAACGGCCTGACTTTC. Translated: CASSLAVSGANGLTF.